These T cell receptor beta chains were read from a single sample in a study of T cell responses to AZD1222 COVID-19 vaccine. TCRdb's table, derived via immunoSEQ multiplex PCR, lists solely in-frame clones and lacks some. The data hold 150,000 to 200,000 clones, with 87% observed a single time. The sequencing used peripheral blood, collected on day 0 of MenACWY control vaccination. These TCRs come from an adult in good health. CDR3s include the opening cysteine and the closing phenylalanine or tryptophan. The D gene is left open where the match is weak. Clone sizes are given selectively: once, few, many, or a class where the clone is expanded.

CDR3nt: TGTGCCAGCAGTCCCCGCGGCGGACAGCCCCTCCATGGCTACACCTTC; CDR3aa: CASSPRGGQPLHGYTF; d_gene: .; len: 16; j_gene: TRBJ1-2; v_gene: TRBV27; abundance: .
CDR3nt: TGTGCCAGCTCACCATTGAGTGAGGGGCCCCGAGAAGCTTTCTTT; CDR3aa: CASSPLSEGPREAFF; d_gene: .; len: 15; j_gene: TRBJ1-1; v_gene: TRBV18; abundance: .
CDR3nt: TGTGCCAGCAGCGACGGAGGTCTCTTGCCAGATACGCAGTATTTT; CDR3aa: CASSDGGLLPDTQYF; d_gene: .; len: 15; j_gene: TRBJ2-3; v_gene: TRBV28; abundance: .
CDR3nt: TGTGCCAGCAGTTACCAGGGTAGCCCTGAAGCTTTCTTT; CDR3aa: CASSYQGSPEAFF; d_gene: .; len: 13; j_gene: TRBJ1-1; v_gene: TRBV6-2/TRBV6-3; abundance: .
CDR3nt: TGTGCCAGCAGTTCTACGGCAAGCTCCTATAATTCACCCCTCCACTTT; CDR3aa: CASSSTASSYNSPLHF; d_gene: .; len: 16; j_gene: TRBJ1-6; v_gene: TRBV28; abundance: .
CDR3nt: TGTGCCAGCAGCTTAGAGACAGGGCGCGGCGGGGAGCTGTTTTTT; CDR3aa: CASSLETGRGGELFF; d_gene: TRBD1; len: 15; j_gene: TRBJ2-2; v_gene: TRBV11-3; abundance: .
CDR3nt: TGTGCCAGCAGTACGGGACTACGAGGGTACGAGCAGTACTTC; CDR3aa: CASSTGLRGYEQYF; d_gene: TRBD2; len: 14; j_gene: TRBJ2-7; v_gene: TRBV28; abundance: .
CDR3nt: TGTGCCAGCAGTGTATCCGGGGCTGGGGCGCGGGAAAAACTGTTTTTT; CDR3aa: CASSVSGAGAREKLFF; d_gene: .; len: 16; j_gene: TRBJ1-4; v_gene: TRBV2; abundance: once
CDR3nt: TGTGCCAGCAGCCTCAGCGGGGGGGCCCATAATGAGCAGTTCTTC; CDR3aa: CASSLSGGAHNEQFF; d_gene: TRBD2; len: 15; j_gene: TRBJ2-1; v_gene: TRBV27; abundance: .
CDR3nt: TGCAGCGTTGAAGGGACTAGCGGGGGATCCTACAATGAGCAGTTCTTC; CDR3aa: CSVEGTSGGSYNEQFF; d_gene: TRBD2; len: 16; j_gene: TRBJ2-1; v_gene: TRBV29-1; abundance: .
CDR3nt: TGTGCCAGCAGCCTAGACACGAACACTGAAGCTTTCTTT; CDR3aa: CASSLDTNTEAFF; d_gene: .; len: 13; j_gene: TRBJ1-1; v_gene: TRBV5-4; abundance: .
CDR3nt: TGTGCCAGCAGTTACTCAGGGGCGACTAGCGGCTACGAGCAGTACTTC; CDR3aa: CASSYSGATSGYEQYF; d_gene: TRBD2; len: 16; j_gene: TRBJ2-7; v_gene: TRBV6-5; abundance: .
CDR3nt: TGCAGCGCCAGAACAGGGAACAATGAGCAGTTCTTC; CDR3aa: CSARTGNNEQFF; d_gene: .; len: 12; j_gene: TRBJ2-1; v_gene: TRBV29-1; abundance: .
CDR3nt: TGTGCCAGCAGTTCCCCGCGGGGGGTGAACACTGAAGCTTTCTTT; CDR3aa: CASSSPRGVNTEAFF; d_gene: .; len: 15; j_gene: TRBJ1-1; v_gene: TRBV28; abundance: .
CDR3nt: TGTGCCAGCAACCAGGGTCGGCTGAACACTGAAGCTTTCTTT; CDR3aa: CASNQGRLNTEAFF; d_gene: .; len: 14; j_gene: TRBJ1-1; v_gene: TRBV7-2; abundance: few
CDR3nt: TGTGCCAGCAGCTTACAGGGGGCCACAGATACGCAGTATTTT; CDR3aa: CASSLQGATDTQYF; d_gene: TRBD1; len: 14; j_gene: TRBJ2-3; v_gene: TRBV7-3; abundance: .
CDR3nt: TGCAGCGTTGAAGATCGGGGAGGTAGGGTGACCCAGTACTTC; CDR3aa: CSVEDRGGRVTQYF; d_gene: .; len: 14; j_gene: TRBJ2-5; v_gene: TRBV29-1; abundance: .
CDR3nt: TGTGCCACCCCGGACAGAAAGTACGAGCAGTACTTC; CDR3aa: CATPDRKYEQYF; d_gene: .; len: 12; j_gene: TRBJ2-7; v_gene: TRBV6-4; abundance: once
CDR3nt: TGTGCCTGGGGTACTTGGGCCGGGGGCTCTGGGGCCAACGTCCTGACTTTC; CDR3aa: CAWGTWAGGSGANVLTF; d_gene: .; len: 17; j_gene: TRBJ2-6; v_gene: TRBV30; abundance: .
CDR3nt: TGCAGCGTTAAGTCTTCCCAAGAGACCCAGTACTTC; CDR3aa: CSVKSSQETQYF; d_gene: .; len: 12; j_gene: TRBJ2-5; v_gene: TRBV29-1; abundance: once
CDR3nt: TGTGCCAGCAGCTCGTCAGGGGGCCCCTACGAGCAGTACTTC; CDR3aa: CASSSSGGPYEQYF; d_gene: TRBD1; len: 14; j_gene: TRBJ2-7; v_gene: TRBV11-3; abundance: few
CDR3nt: TGTGCCAGCAGCCAATTAAACTACGAGCAGTACTTC; CDR3aa: CASSQLNYEQYF; d_gene: .; len: 12; j_gene: TRBJ2-7; v_gene: TRBV3-1/TRBV3-2; abundance: .
CDR3nt: TGTGCCAGCAGTGAAGGTGGGGAAAAACTGTTTTTT; CDR3aa: CASSEGGEKLFF; d_gene: .; len: 12; j_gene: TRBJ1-4; v_gene: TRBV2; abundance: .
CDR3nt: TGTGCCAGCAGCTTCGGGGTTCCTCGCGACTACACCTTC; CDR3aa: CASSFGVPRDYTF; d_gene: .; len: 13; j_gene: TRBJ1-2; v_gene: TRBV6-5; abundance: .
CDR3nt: TGCAGCGTTGAAGGAGGTTCGGGGTCCGAAGCTTTCTTT; CDR3aa: CSVEGGSGSEAFF; d_gene: .; len: 13; j_gene: TRBJ1-1; v_gene: TRBV29-1; abundance: .
CDR3nt: TGTGCCAGTAGGGACAGGGGACTAGCGGGAGGCGACGAGCAGTACTTC; CDR3aa: CASRDRGLAGGDEQYF; d_gene: TRBD2; len: 16; j_gene: TRBJ2-7; v_gene: TRBV19; abundance: .
CDR3nt: TGTGCCAGCAGTCCGGTGCGGGATGAGCAGTTCTTC; CDR3aa: CASSPVRDEQFF; d_gene: .; len: 12; j_gene: TRBJ2-1; v_gene: TRBV28; abundance: .
CDR3nt: TGTGCCAGTAGTATGGGACAGGGAGGTTCCTACGAGCAGTACTTC; CDR3aa: CASSMGQGGSYEQYF; d_gene: TRBD1; len: 15; j_gene: TRBJ2-7; v_gene: TRBV19; abundance: .
CDR3nt: TGCAGCGTTGAAGATCCCCCGGGAGTGAGCGGGGAGCTGTTTTTT; CDR3aa: CSVEDPPGVSGELFF; d_gene: .; len: 15; j_gene: TRBJ2-2; v_gene: TRBV29-1; abundance: .
CDR3nt: TGTGCCAGCAGCGAGAAAAGGATCACTGAAGCTTTCTTT; CDR3aa: CASSEKRITEAFF; d_gene: .; len: 13; j_gene: TRBJ1-1; v_gene: TRBV6-6; abundance: few
CDR3nt: TGTGCCAGTGCCCCTTTCGATAGCAATCAGCCCCAGCATTTT; CDR3aa: CASAPFDSNQPQHF; d_gene: .; len: 14; j_gene: TRBJ1-5; v_gene: TRBV6-5; abundance: few
CDR3nt: TGTGCCAGCAGCTTAGACATTATCCCGGCTGCTGGGGAAGCTTTCTTT; CDR3aa: CASSLDIIPAAGEAFF; d_gene: .; len: 16; j_gene: TRBJ1-1; v_gene: TRBV7-2; abundance: .
CDR3nt: TGTGCCAGCAGCTTTCCAGATGGCTATGGCTACACCTTC; CDR3aa: CASSFPDGYGYTF; d_gene: .; len: 13; j_gene: TRBJ1-2; v_gene: TRBV7-2; abundance: .
CDR3nt: TGTGCCAGCAGCTTAGGTTGGGGTGGTGAGGACACTGAAGCTTTCTTT; CDR3aa: CASSLGWGGEDTEAFF; d_gene: .; len: 16; j_gene: TRBJ1-1; v_gene: TRBV7-9; abundance: few
CDR3nt: TGCGCCAGCAGCCCCCTAGCGGGAGGGAACACCGGGGAGCTGTTTTTT; CDR3aa: CASSPLAGGNTGELFF; d_gene: TRBD2; len: 16; j_gene: TRBJ2-2; v_gene: TRBV5-1; abundance: .
CDR3nt: TGTGCCAGCAGACTAGGACAAAACACTGAAGCTTTCTTT; CDR3aa: CASRLGQNTEAFF; d_gene: .; len: 13; j_gene: TRBJ1-1; v_gene: TRBV2; abundance: .
CDR3nt: TGTGCCAGCAGCAGGTGCGGGACAGGAGGTGTGTACGAGCAGTACTTC; CDR3aa: CASSRCGTGGVYEQYF; d_gene: .; len: 16; j_gene: TRBJ2-7; v_gene: TRBV21-1; abundance: few
CDR3nt: TGTGCCAGCAGCTTAACGCTATCCTACGAGCAGTACTTC; CDR3aa: CASSLTLSYEQYF; d_gene: .; len: 13; j_gene: TRBJ2-7; v_gene: TRBV11-2; abundance: .
CDR3nt: TGTGCCAGCAGCCTCGGGAAGTCCTACGAGCAGTACTTC; CDR3aa: CASSLGKSYEQYF; d_gene: .; len: 13; j_gene: TRBJ2-7; v_gene: TRBV2; abundance: .
CDR3nt: TGTGCCAGCAATACAGGAAGCACTGAAGCTTTCTTT; CDR3aa: CASNTGSTEAFF; d_gene: .; len: 12; j_gene: TRBJ1-1; v_gene: TRBV28; abundance: .
CDR3nt: TGCGCCAGCAGCCACGGAGAGACTGAAGCTTTCTTT; CDR3aa: CASSHGETEAFF; d_gene: .; len: 12; j_gene: TRBJ1-1; v_gene: TRBV5-1; abundance: .
CDR3nt: TGTGCCAGCACCGGAGGGGGGGCTGGCACTGAAGCTTTCTTT; CDR3aa: CASTGGGAGTEAFF; d_gene: .; len: 14; j_gene: TRBJ1-1; v_gene: TRBV25-1; abundance: once
CDR3nt: TGTGCCAGCAGCTTTGGGCAAAGTTACGAGCAGTACTTC; CDR3aa: CASSFGQSYEQYF; d_gene: .; len: 13; j_gene: TRBJ2-7; v_gene: TRBV11-2; abundance: .
CDR3nt: TGCGCCAGCAGCCAAGATCACGGTGGGAGCAATCAGCCCCAGCATTTT; CDR3aa: CASSQDHGGSNQPQHF; d_gene: .; len: 16; j_gene: TRBJ1-5; v_gene: TRBV4-3; abundance: .
CDR3nt: TGTGCCACCAGCAAATCCGGGACAATAAGGAATGAGCAGTTCTTC; CDR3aa: CATSKSGTIRNEQFF; d_gene: .; len: 15; j_gene: TRBJ2-1; v_gene: TRBV15; abundance: .
CDR3nt: TGTGCCAGCAGCGTAGCTGGGAGACCTTACAATGAGCAGTTCTTC; CDR3aa: CASSVAGRPYNEQFF; d_gene: .; len: 15; j_gene: TRBJ2-1; v_gene: TRBV9; abundance: .
CDR3nt: TGTGCCAGCAGTTACTGGGGGGGTACAGATACGCAGTATTTT; CDR3aa: CASSYWGGTDTQYF; d_gene: TRBD2; len: 14; j_gene: TRBJ2-3; v_gene: TRBV27; abundance: .
CDR3nt: TGTGCCAGCAGTTTGGGTTCACCCCTCCACTTT; CDR3aa: CASSLGSPLHF; d_gene: .; len: 11; j_gene: TRBJ1-6; v_gene: TRBV28; abundance: .
CDR3nt: TGTGCCAGCTCACGCCTGACTAGTGACGCAGATACGCAGTATTTT; CDR3aa: CASSRLTSDADTQYF; d_gene: .; len: 15; j_gene: TRBJ2-3; v_gene: TRBV18; abundance: .
CDR3nt: TGTGCCATCAGTGAGTCTCAGGGGACCTACGAGCAGTACTTC; CDR3aa: CAISESQGTYEQYF; d_gene: .; len: 14; j_gene: TRBJ2-7; v_gene: TRBV10-3; abundance: .
CDR3nt: TGTGCCAGCAGTTTAGAGAGGACAGGGGGTTCACCCCTCCACTTT; CDR3aa: CASSLERTGGSPLHF; d_gene: TRBD1; len: 15; j_gene: TRBJ1-6; v_gene: TRBV28; abundance: .